These 30 T cell receptor beta chains share one sample of origin, sequenced in a study of vaccination and CD4 T cells after COVID-19 (dated by TCRdb to about 2022). In light of the paper, this sample's treatment or condition label describes: roughly 10-day PBMC culture with coronavirus spike peptide pools or control peptides (ViraFEST assay). Libraries came from PCR. The reads were generated on an Illumina iSeq 100. DNA from cultured CD4+ T cells underwent TCR sequencing with the Oncomine TCR Beta short-read assay at the Johns Hopkins FTIC core. The public sequencing data were trimmed at Q25 with fastp and processed into clonotypes with MiXCR by TCRdb, which kept only in-frame beta chains. Every distinct CDR3 protein forms one entry, paired with its most common genes and DNA. Recorded for this sample are a few thousand distinct CDR3 sequences; about 25% of them occurred a single time. The ten top clones hold 20% to 30% of the sample.

Their antigens are not known. Here the sequenced sample was CD4+ T cells from blood, cultured in vitro, taken after SARS-CoV-2 vaccination. Receptors originate from a human donor who had recovered from COVID-19.

This chain joins TRBV4-1 and TRBJ2-1; D uncertain. CDR1 MGHRA and CDR2 YSYEKL come from the germline V gene. The V gene lost 0 bases and the J gene lost 8 bases, with 11 bases spanning the gap. There are 14 residues in the CDR3. The DNA of the CDR3 is TGCGCCAGCAGCCAAGATCCCGGGTTCGATGAGCAGTTCTTC. This translates into CASSQDPGFDEQFF.

This clonotype is labeled large. The J gene is TRBJ1-6, the V gene TRBV20-1; D is unclear. This CDR3 comprises 14 residues. Germline loops: CDR1 DFQATT, CDR2 SNEGSKA (reference sequence). The V gene lost 3 bases and the J gene lost 9 bases, with 15 bases spanning the gap. CDR3 nucleotide sequence: TGCAGTGCTAGTAACGGGCTAAAGGGTTCACCCCTCCACTTT. Amino acids: CSASNGLKGSPLHF.

This clonotype occurred a few times. J is TRBJ1-6 and V is TRBV28; D remains ambiguous. V lost 1 base, J lost 8 bases, and 9 bases lay in between. Germline V gene lookup returns CDR1 MDHEN and CDR2 SYDVKM. The CDR3 spans 14 residues. CDR3 nucleotide sequence: TGTGCCAGCAGTTTATCGTCCAACTATTCACCCCTCCACTTT. Its translation is CASSLSSNYSPLHF.

The CDR3 is CASSQELRYGYTF. The DNA for the CDR3 is TGTGCCAGCAGCCAAGAATTACGATATGGCTACACCTTC. J is TRBJ1-2 and V is TRBV14; D unresolved. This CDR3 is built from 13 residues. Germline CDR1 reads SGHDN; CDR2 reads FVKESK. Trimming cost V 0 bases and J 5 bases, with 7 bases left between them.

By share, this clonotype counts as medium-sized. The rearrangement uses TRBV6-5 and TRBJ1-2; D perhaps matches TRBD1 (5 bases). Germline V gene lookup returns CDR1 MNHEY and CDR2 SVGAGI. This CDR3 is built from 15 residues. V was shortened by 3 bases and J by 6 bases, with 17 bases between the two germline ends. The CDR3 region is CASSYRGQGTDGYTF. The CDR3 DNA sequence: TGTGCCAGCAGTTATCGGGGCCAAGGGACCGATGGCTACACCTTC.

In its sample, this clonotype was seen a few times. The chain couples TRBV7-2 to TRBJ2-1; TRBD2 matches 7 bases. The J segment lost 0 bases and the V segment lost 2 bases, leaving 7 bases of the junction unmatched. The CDR3 has 17 amino acids. The V gene's germline CDR1 is SGHTA and CDR2 FQGNSA. CDR3 residues: CASSLIGAGVSYNEQFF. DNA for the CDR3: TGTGCCAGCAGCTTAATTGGGGCGGGGGTCTCCTACAATGAGCAGTTCTTC. Looking up the rest from reference TRBV7-2 and TRBJ2-1 gives the full variable domain: GAGVSQSPSNKVTEKGKDVELRCDPISGHTALYWYRQSLGQGLEFLIYFQGNSAPDKSGLPSDRFSAERTGGSVSTLTIQRTQQEDSAVYLCASSLIGAGVSYNEQFFGPGTRLTVL.

This clonotype rates as medium-sized. V gene TRBV7-9 combines with J gene TRBJ1-6; D unresolved. V was shortened by 1 base and J by 2 bases, with 3 bases between the two germline ends. This CDR3 spans 14 amino acids. The V gene's germline CDR1 is SEHNR and CDR2 FQNEAQ (reference sequence). The CDR3 protein is CASSLDPYNSPLHF. The CDR3 nucleotides are TGTGCCAGCAGCTTAGACCCCTATAATTCACCCCTCCACTTT. The variable domain in full, with the rest retrieved from reference TRBV7-9 and TRBJ1-6, is DTGVSQNPRHKITKRGQNVTFRCDPISEHNRLYWYRQTLGQGPEFLTYFQNEAQLEKSRLLSDRFSAERPKGSFSTLEIQRTEQGDSAMYLCASSLDPYNSPLHFGNGTRLTVT.

The table lists this clonotype with a count of one. The chain uses TRBV20-1 and TRBJ1-1; no firm D call. The germline V and J ends were trimmed by 3 bases and 1 base, with 12 bases remaining between them. Germline CDR1 is DFQATT and CDR2 is SNEGSKA (reference sequence). The CDR3 runs to 14 residues. This chain's CDR3 is CSASLAGGNTEAFF. The CDR3, as DNA: TGCAGTGCTAGCTTGGCGGGTGGGAACACTGAAGCTTTCTTT.

This clonotype was seen a few times. The V and J genes are TRBV7-9 and TRBJ2-1; possible D gene TRBD2, 5 bases. CDR1 is SEHNR and CDR2 is FQNEAQ in the germline V gene (reference sequence). Trimming stripped 5 bases from V and 15 bases from J, with 20 bases between. There are 13 residues in the CDR3. The CDR3 here is CASSLEGAGRRFF. The CDR3 DNA sequence: TGTGCCAGCAGCCTCGAGGGCGCTGGCAGGCGGTTCTTC. Using reference TRBV7-9 and TRBJ2-1 for the parts outside the CDR3, the full variable domain is DTGVSQNPRHKITKRGQNVTFRCDPISEHNRLYWYRQTLGQGPEFLTYFQNEAQLEKSRLLSDRFSAERPKGSFSTLEIQRTEQGDSAMYLCASSLEGAGRRFFGPGTRLTVL.

This rearrangement joins TRBV6-6 to TRBJ1-2; no reliable D call. Trimming stripped 6 bases from V and 1 base from J, with 9 bases between. CDR1 and CDR2 (germline): MNHNY, SVGAGI (reference sequence). The CDR3 length is 13 residues. The CDR3 reads CASSPGINYGYTF. CDR3 coding DNA: TGTGCCAGCAGCCCCGGGATTAACTATGGCTACACCTTC.

By its share, this clonotype is medium-sized. The V and J genes are TRBV6-1 and TRBJ2-7; D is uncertain. CDR3 size: 11 residues. Germline lookup yields CDR1 MNHNS and CDR2 SASEGT. V lost 4 bases and J lost 3, with 4 bases in between. The CDR3 bases are TGTGCCAGCAGTGGTTACTACGAGCAGTACTTC. Translation: CASSGYYEQYF.

By frequency in the sample, this clonotype is hyperexpanded. V gene TRBV6-1 combines with J gene TRBJ2-5, with unresolved D. V lost 5 bases and J lost 9, with 10 bases in between. Germline V lookup: CDR1 MNHNS, CDR2 SASEGT. This CDR3 has 11 amino acids. The CDR3 loop reads CASSLTDPQYF. The CDR3 DNA reads TGTGCCAGCAGTCTGACTGATCCCCAGTACTTC.

The chain combines TRBV11-3 with TRBJ2-1, with 11 nucleotides matching TRBD1. V dropped 4 bases and J dropped 9; count of bases not matched to a gene: 8. The germline V gene encodes CDR1 SGHNT and CDR2 YENEEA. The CDR3 contains 15 residues. CDR3 DNA: TGTGCCAGCAGCTCGGGGACAGGGGGTATGGGTGAGCAGTTCTTC. Protein sequence: CASSSGTGGMGEQFF.

This clonotype was observed a few times. This chain links TRBV6-1 with TRBJ1-1; D call uncertain. The V gene's germline CDR1 is MNHNS and CDR2 SASEGT. Deletions cut 6 bases from V and 1 base from J, with 12 bases between. The CDR3 runs 14 residues. CDR3 loop: CASRFRTGNTEAFF. The CDR3 region has the DNA TGTGCCAGCAGGTTCAGGACGGGGAACACTGAAGCTTTCTTT.

This clonotype was observed a handful of times. V and J are TRBV7-9 and TRBJ1-2; no firm D call. The CDR3 has 13 residues. Trimming shortened V by 5 bases and J by 0 bases, and 7 bases separated the two germline ends. Germline V gene sequence: CDR1 SEHNR, CDR2 FQNEAQ (reference sequence). CDR3 sequence reads: CASSPPANYGYTF. The DNA for the CDR3 is TGTGCCAGCAGCCCTCCGGCTAACTATGGCTACACCTTC.

Here the CDR3 reads CSVGRMGPTEKRAFF. CDR3 DNA sequence: TGCAGCGTTGGTCGTATGGGACCGACCGAAAAGAGGGCTTTCTTT. The chain uses TRBV29-1 and TRBJ1-1; weak D call: TRBD1 (5 bases). Germline CDR1 and CDR2: SQVTM and ANQGSEA. This CDR3 spans 15 amino acids. Trimming took 4 bases from V and 11 from J, leaving 26 bases between them. The full variable domain, completed using reference TRBV29-1 and TRBJ1-1, is SAVISQKPSRDICQRGTSLTIQCQVDSQVTMMFWYRQQPGQSLTLIATANQGSEATYESGFVIDKFPISRPNLTFSTLTVSNMSPEDSSIYLCSVGRMGPTEKRAFFGQGTRLTVV.

Relative to its sample, this clonotype is medium-sized. This chain joins TRBV28 and TRBJ2-7; a possible D gene is TRBD1 (6 bases). The CDR3 has 15 amino acids. The V gene lost 6 bases and the J gene lost 0 bases, with 15 bases spanning the gap. Germline lookup yields CDR1 MDHEN and CDR2 SYDVKM. In DNA, the CDR3 is TGTGCCAGCAGCGCGACAGGCCAAAGCTCCTACGAGCAGTACTTC. This sequence encodes CASSATGQSSYEQYF.

The chain carries TRBV19 and TRBJ2-7, with D perhaps matching TRBD1 or TRBD2 (5 bases each). This CDR3 has 15 amino acids. CDR1 is LNHDA and CDR2 is SQIVND in the germline V gene (reference sequence). Trimming stripped 3 bases from V and 5 bases from J, with 17 bases between. In DNA, the CDR3 is TGTGCCAGTAGTATGGCACGGTTTCAGGGAGACGAGCAGTACTTC. It is translated as CASSMARFQGDEQYF. The whole variable domain, remainder taken from reference TRBV19 and TRBJ2-7, is DGGITQSPKYLFRKEGQNVTLSCEQNLNHDAMYWYRQDPGQGLRLIYYSQIVNDFQKGDIAEGYSVSREKKESFPLTVTSAQKNPTAFYLCASSMARFQGDEQYFGPGTRLTVT.

By proportion, this clonotype is medium-sized (0.01 to 0.1%). V is TRBV15 and J is TRBJ1-5; D may be TRBD1 (5 bases). The CDR3 consists of 15 residues. Trimming shortened V by 3 bases and J by 2 bases, and 11 bases separated the two germline ends. Germline V gene lookup returns CDR1 LNHNV and CDR2 YYDKDF (reference sequence). CDR3 in DNA: TGTGCCACCAGCAGGGGGGGTGGCGGCAATCAGCCCCAGCATTTT. Its translation: CATSRGGGGNQPQHF. The full variable domain, its missing parts supplied by reference TRBV15 and TRBJ1-5, is DAMVIQNPRYQVTQFGKPVTLSCSQTLNHNVMYWYQQKSSQAPKLLFHYYDKDFNNEADTPDNFQSRRPNTSFCFLDIRSPGLGDTAMYLCATSRGGGGNQPQHFGDGTRLSIL.

By proportion, this clonotype is medium-sized. The chain links TRBV7-2 to TRBJ1-2, with TRBD1 as a possible D gene (5 bases). The CDR3 is 14 amino acids. V lost 5 bases and J 7 bases, leaving 17 bases between the germline ends. CDR1 is SGHTA and CDR2 is FQGNSA in the germline V gene. The CDR3 DNA sequence: TGTGCCAGCAGCGCTGGGGGGGGATTGGGTGGCTACACCTTC. Protein sequence: CASSAGGGLGGYTF.

The gene calls are TRBV5-4 and TRBJ2-7, with 9 positions matching TRBD1. The CDR3 spans 15 residues. Germline CDR1 reads SGHNT; CDR2 reads YYREEE (reference sequence). Losses at the gene ends were 2 bases for V and 0 bases for J; bases not matched to a gene: 3. The CDR3 DNA follows: TGTGCCAGCAGCTTTGGGGGACAGGGCTCCTACGAGCAGTACTTC. It encodes CASSFGGQGSYEQYF.

The V gene is TRBV28, the J gene TRBJ2-7; TRBD2 matches at 12 bases. Unmatched junction bases numbered 5, after V lost 5 bases and J lost 3 bases. The germline V gene has CDR1 MDHEN and CDR2 SYDVKM. The CDR3 loop spans 15 amino acids. In DNA form, the CDR3 reads TGTGCCAGCAGTCAACTAGCGGGGGGCATCTACGAGCAGTACTTC. Protein sequence: CASSQLAGGIYEQYF.

This chain joins TRBV21-1 and TRBJ2-5; the table calls TRBD1, which could not be checked here. TRBV21-1 is a pseudogene segment. This CDR3 spans 13 amino acids. CDR3 residues: CANQGGNQETQYF. As DNA, the CDR3 is TGTGCCAACCAGGGGGGGAACCAAGAGACCCAGTACTTC.

In its sample, this clonotype is medium-sized. The chain couples TRBV6-1 to TRBJ1-2; 7 positions agree with TRBD1. This CDR3 has 13 amino acids. V lost 7 bases and J lost 8; bases outside the gene matches: 10. Germline-derived CDR1 and CDR2 are MNHNS and SASEGT. CDR3 sequence reads: CASTQTSGGGYTF. The CDR3 DNA sequence: TGTGCCAGCACCCAAACCTCAGGGGGAGGCTACACCTTC.

The J gene is TRBJ1-2, the V gene TRBV7-3; D remains ambiguous. The V end lost 4 bases, the J end lost 2 bases, and 14 bases lay between the germline ends. Germline-derived CDR1 and CDR2 are SGHTA and FQGTGA. The CDR3 is made up of 15 amino acids. For the CDR3, the DNA is TGTGCCAGCAGCTCCGCGGGCGACGTGAACTATGGCTACACCTTC. This sequence encodes CASSSAGDVNYGYTF.

This chain uses TRBV19 with TRBJ1-2; a possible D gene is TRBD1 (6 bases). The V end was cut by 1 base, the J end by 8 bases, with 14 bases between. The germline gives CDR1 LNHDA, CDR2 SQIVND (reference sequence). The CDR3 contains 14 residues. The CDR3 region is CASSIAGALWGYTF. CDR3 in DNA: TGTGCCAGTAGTATAGCGGGGGCCTTATGGGGCTACACCTTC.

This rearrangement joins TRBV29-1 to TRBJ2-7; D gene ambiguous. Trimming pared 6 bases from V and 2 bases from J, leaving 14 bases between. CDR1 and CDR2 (germline): SQVTM, ANQGSEA. The CDR3 loop spans 13 amino acids. The CDR3 sequence is CSVQNTAAYEQYF. DNA for the CDR3: TGCAGCGTCCAGAACACGGCTGCCTACGAGCAGTACTTC.

V and J are TRBV4-1 and TRBJ2-7; no reliable D call. Per the germline V gene, CDR1 is MGHRA and CDR2 is YSYEKL. V was clipped by 2 bases and J by 0 bases, with 17 bases between them. The CDR3 extends over 17 amino acids. In nucleotides, the CDR3 is TGCGCCAGCAGCCAATGGGTCGCATCAATAAGCTCCTACGAGCAGTACTTC. Protein sequence: CASSQWVASISSYEQYF.

By share, this clonotype counts as medium-sized. The chain carries TRBV7-2 and TRBJ1-6; 7 nucleotides align to TRBD1. The CDR3 loop spans 16 amino acids. Looked up from germline, CDR1 is SGHTA and CDR2 is FQGNSA. Losses at the gene ends were 1 base for V and 12 bases for J; bases not matched to a gene: 12. The DNA of the CDR3 is TGTGCCAGCAGCTTAGTGGGACAGAGAGCGAGTCGACCCCTCCACTTT. It encodes CASSLVGQRASRPLHF.

This clonotype was detected a few times. The J gene is TRBJ1-2, the V gene TRBV10-3, with D possibly matching TRBD1 (5 bases). Germline V gene lookup returns CDR1 ENHRY and CDR2 SYGVKD. With 0 bases removed from V and 6 bases from J, the gap between germline ends came to 14 bases. This CDR3 has 15 residues. The CDR3 nucleotides read TGTGCCATCAGTGAGTCGACGGGGCCGCGAGATGGCTACACCTTC. Protein product: CAISESTGPRDGYTF.